One and the same sample provided the 14 T cell receptor beta chains below, sequenced in a study of blood T cell repertoires in COVID-19. Some clones are missing from TCRdb's copy, which holds only in-frame ones; the method was immunoSEQ multiplex PCR. The sample yields fewer than 300,000 clones, around 82% seen once. Sample: peripheral blood. All receptors come from a woman younger than 35 with acute or convalescent COVID-19.

This clone was counted once. V usage is TRBV15 and J usage is TRBJ2-5; 7 nucleotides align to TRBD2. The V segment lost 7 bases and the J segment 3 bases; nucleotides outside the gene matches: 11. The germline gives CDR1 LNHNV, CDR2 YYDKDF (reference sequence). This CDR3 region has 15 residues. The CDR3 DNA sequence: TGTGCCACCAACCCAGGTAGCGGGCTCGAAGAGACCCAGTACTTC. Its translation is CATNPGSGLEETQYF.

The gene calls are TRBV5-1 and TRBJ2-7; 11 nucleotides agree with TRBD2. Germline V gene data show CDR1 as SGHRS and CDR2 as YFSETQ. The CDR3 is 15 amino acids. V lost 4 bases and J lost 6; bases outside the gene matches: 9. CDR3 loop: CASSALAGGRSEQYF. The CDR3 DNA follows: TGCGCCAGCAGCGCCCTAGCGGGAGGAAGGTCCGAGCAGTACTTC.

This chain connects TRBV11-2 to TRBJ2-7; D is perhaps TRBD1 (7 bases). Germline V gene sequence: CDR1 SGHAT, CDR2 FQNNGV. The V end lost 1 base, the J end lost 0 bases, and 16 bases lay between the germline ends. CDR3 length: 17 residues. CDR3 loop: CASSLGWGDRLSYEQYF. CDR3 DNA sequence: TGTGCCAGCAGCTTAGGTTGGGGGGACAGACTCTCCTACGAGCAGTACTTC.

The chain carries TRBV2 and TRBJ2-7; no reliable D call. Trimming pared 4 bases from V and 0 bases from J, leaving 10 bases between. CDR1 and CDR2 from the germline V gene are SNHLY and FYNNEI. This CDR3 contains 14 residues. The CDR3 DNA follows: TGTGCCAGCAGTGCCCCAGGTAGCTCCTACGAGCAGTACTTC. Protein: CASSAPGSSYEQYF. Based on the CDR3 plus reference TRBV2 and TRBJ2-7, the full variable domain is EPEVTQTPSHQVTQMGQEVILRCVPISNHLYFYWYRQILGQKVEFLVSFYNNEISEKSEIFDDQFSVERPDGSNFTLKIRSTKLEDSAMYFCASSAPGSSYEQYFGPGTRLTVT.

The CDR3 bases are TGTGCCAGCTCAGAACTTTCGACAGGGGGCAGCTATGGCTACACCTTC. Protein product: CASSELSTGGSYGYTF. The chain recombines TRBV18 with TRBJ1-2, with TRBD1 identical over 10 bases. Per germline, CDR1 KGHSH and CDR2 LQKENI. J gave up 4 bases and V 5 bases, and 10 bases lay outside the gene matches. The CDR3 spans 16 residues.

In this sample, this clone turned up a few times. In the same sample, other DNA sequences code for this CDR3. This rearrangement joins TRBV29-1 to TRBJ1-1; tentative D call: TRBD1 (6 bases). The V and J ends lost 7 bases and 5 bases respectively, with 14 bases between them. The V gene's germline CDR1 is SQVTM and CDR2 ANQGSEA. This CDR3 is 12 amino acids long. DNA for the CDR3: TGCAGCGCCCCGGCCCAGGGGACTGAAGCTTTCTTT. Its translation: CSAPAQGTEAFF.

The CDR3 reads CASSEVGHGGEAFF. The CDR3 DNA sequence: TGTGCCAGCAGTGAAGTGGGACACGGAGGTGAAGCTTTCTTT. The rearrangement links TRBV2 to TRBJ1-1; D might be TRBD1 (6 bases). Trimming pared 1 base from V and 7 bases from J, leaving 13 bases between. The CDR3 consists of 14 residues. The V gene's germline CDR1 is SNHLY and CDR2 FYNNEI.

V gene TRBV24-1 combines with J gene TRBJ2-2, with 10 bases fitting TRBD2. The CDR3 length is 16 residues. The V gene end was trimmed by 4 bases and the J gene end by 2 bases; junction bases not matched to a gene: 3. The germline gives CDR1 KGHDR, CDR2 SFDVKD. The CDR3 loop reads CATSDWTSGNTGELFF. The DNA for the CDR3 is TGTGCCACCAGTGACTGGACTAGCGGTAACACCGGGGAGCTGTTTTTT.

This rearrangement joins TRBV6-5 to TRBJ2-2; D possibly corresponds to TRBD2 (5 bases). Germline V gene sequence: CDR1 MNHEY, CDR2 SVGAGI. The CDR3 consists of 13 residues. V was cut by 6 bases and J by 5 bases, with 10 bases left in between. The CDR3 sequence is CASSYRETGELFF. The DNA of the CDR3 is TGTGCCAGCAGCTATAGGGAGACCGGGGAGCTGTTTTTT.

Regarding this clone: This CDR3 is also generated by other DNA sequences in the sample. J is TRBJ2-7 and V is TRBV29-1; the match to TRBD2 covers 8 bases. V was clipped by 7 bases and J by 2 bases; unmatched bases: 4. CDR3 size: 12 residues. Germline V CDR1 and CDR2: SQVTM, ANQGSEA. The CDR3 sequence is CSALAGPYEQYF. In DNA form, the CDR3 reads TGCAGCGCCCTAGCGGGTCCCTACGAGCAGTACTTC.

This clone was counted a few times. V usage is TRBV29-1 and J usage is TRBJ2-1; 9 bases match TRBD2. The CDR3 has 16 amino acids. V lost 2 bases and J lost 3; bases outside the gene matches: 8. Per germline, CDR1 SQVTM and CDR2 ANQGSEA. The CDR3, as DNA: TGCAGCGTTGAAACCCAGACTAGCGGAAACTACAATGAGCAGTTCTTC. Amino acids: CSVETQTSGNYNEQFF.

J is TRBJ2-4 and V is TRBV7-2; 9 bases are shared with TRBD2. Germline CDR1 is SGHTA and CDR2 is FQGNSA. The CDR3 length is 14 residues. Unmatched junction bases numbered 1, after V lost 1 base and J lost 6 bases. The CDR3 DNA sequence: TGTGCCAGCAGCTTAGAACTAGCGGGAAACATTCAGTACTTC. Amino acids: CASSLELAGNIQYF.

This rearrangement joins TRBV7-9 to TRBJ1-1, with no clear D. The V end lost 3 bases, the J end lost 1 base, and 9 bases lay between the germline ends. Per the germline V gene, CDR1 is SEHNR and CDR2 is FQNEAQ (reference sequence). The CDR3 consists of 14 residues. The CDR3 loop is CASSLFGENTEAFF. The DNA for the CDR3 is TGTGCCAGCAGCTTGTTCGGGGAGAACACTGAAGCTTTCTTT. Based on the CDR3 plus reference TRBV7-9 and TRBJ1-1, the full variable domain is DTGVSQNPRHKITKRGQNVTFRCDPISEHNRLYWYRQTLGQGPEFLTYFQNEAQLEKSRLLSDRFSAERPKGSFSTLEIQRTEQGDSAMYLCASSLFGENTEAFFGQGTRLTVV.

The V call is TRBV30, the J call TRBJ2-6, with TRBD1 matching 9 bases. CDR3 size: 17 residues. Per germline, CDR1 GTSNPN and CDR2 SVGIG (reference sequence). V shed 5 bases, J shed 3 bases, and the junction held 11 bases outside the gene matches. The CDR3, as DNA: TGTGCCTGGTCTACTGTGGGACAGGGCTTTGGGGCCAACGTCCTGACTTTC. Amino acids: CAWSTVGQGFGANVLTF. The full variable domain, completed using reference TRBV30 and TRBJ2-6, is SQTIHQWPATLVQPVGSPLSLECTVEGTSNPNLYWYRQAAGRGLQLLFYSVGIGQISSEVPQNLSASRPQDRQFILSSKKLLLSDSGFYLCAWSTVGQGFGANVLTFGAGSRLTVL.